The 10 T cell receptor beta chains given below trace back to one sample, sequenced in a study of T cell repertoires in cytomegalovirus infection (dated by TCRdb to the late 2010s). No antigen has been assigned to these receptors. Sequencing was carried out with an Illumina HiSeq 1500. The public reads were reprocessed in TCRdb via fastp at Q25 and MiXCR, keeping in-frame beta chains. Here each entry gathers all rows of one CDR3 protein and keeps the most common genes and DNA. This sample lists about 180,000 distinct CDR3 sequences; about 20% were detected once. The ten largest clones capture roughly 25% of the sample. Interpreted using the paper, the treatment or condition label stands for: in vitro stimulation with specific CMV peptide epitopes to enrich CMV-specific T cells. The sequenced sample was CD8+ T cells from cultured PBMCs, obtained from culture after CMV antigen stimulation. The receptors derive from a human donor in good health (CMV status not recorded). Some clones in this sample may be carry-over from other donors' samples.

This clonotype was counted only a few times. CDR3 DNA: TGTGCCAGCAGCTTCCCCATAAGTGTACTGCAAGAGACCCAGTACTTC. Encoded protein: CASSFPISVLQETQYF. This chain joins TRBV7-2 and TRBJ2-5, with D unclear. V shed 3 bases and J shed 2 bases, with 16 bases lying between them. Germline-derived CDR1 and CDR2 are SGHTA and FQGNSA. The CDR3 loop spans 16 amino acids.

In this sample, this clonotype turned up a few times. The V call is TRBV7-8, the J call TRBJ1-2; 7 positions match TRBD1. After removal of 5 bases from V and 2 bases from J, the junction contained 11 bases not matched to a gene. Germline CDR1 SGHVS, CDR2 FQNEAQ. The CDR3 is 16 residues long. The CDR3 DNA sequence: TGTGCCAGCAGCAGTCGACAGGGAGTCTCAAACTATGGCTACACCTTC. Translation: CASSSRQGVSNYGYTF.

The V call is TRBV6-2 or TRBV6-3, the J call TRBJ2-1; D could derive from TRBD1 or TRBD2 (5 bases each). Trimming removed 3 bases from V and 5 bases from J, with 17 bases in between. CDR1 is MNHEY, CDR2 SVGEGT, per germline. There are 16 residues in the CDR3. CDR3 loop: CASSYKPGRLNNEQFF. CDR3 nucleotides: TGTGCCAGCAGTTATAAACCGGGACGACTAAACAATGAGCAGTTCTTC.

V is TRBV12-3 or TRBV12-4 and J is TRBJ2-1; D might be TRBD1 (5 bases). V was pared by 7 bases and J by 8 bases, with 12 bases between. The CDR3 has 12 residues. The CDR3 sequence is CASTLGVYEQFF. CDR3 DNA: TGTGCCAGCACCCTAGGGGTCTATGAGCAGTTCTTC.

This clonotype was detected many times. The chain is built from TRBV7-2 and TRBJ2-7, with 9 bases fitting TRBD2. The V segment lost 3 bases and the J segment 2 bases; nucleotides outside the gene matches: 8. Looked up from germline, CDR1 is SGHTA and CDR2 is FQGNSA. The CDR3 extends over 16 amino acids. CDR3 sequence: CASSFGLAGITYEQYF. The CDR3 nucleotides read TGTGCCAGCAGCTTTGGTCTAGCGGGGATTACCTACGAGCAGTACTTC.

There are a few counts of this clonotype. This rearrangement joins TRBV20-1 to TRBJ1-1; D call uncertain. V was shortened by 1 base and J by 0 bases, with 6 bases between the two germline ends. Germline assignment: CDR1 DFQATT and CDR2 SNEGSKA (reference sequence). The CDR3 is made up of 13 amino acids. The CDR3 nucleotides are TGCAGTGCTAGAGGACGCATGAACACTGAAGCTTTCTTT. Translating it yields CSARGRMNTEAFF.

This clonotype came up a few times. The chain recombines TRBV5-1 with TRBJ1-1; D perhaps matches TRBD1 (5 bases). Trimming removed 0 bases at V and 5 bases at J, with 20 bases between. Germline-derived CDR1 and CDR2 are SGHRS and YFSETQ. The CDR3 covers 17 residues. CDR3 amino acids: CASSLAGAMVMGTEAFF. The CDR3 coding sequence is TGCGCCAGCAGCTTGGCCGGGGCAATGGTGATGGGGACTGAAGCTTTCTTT.

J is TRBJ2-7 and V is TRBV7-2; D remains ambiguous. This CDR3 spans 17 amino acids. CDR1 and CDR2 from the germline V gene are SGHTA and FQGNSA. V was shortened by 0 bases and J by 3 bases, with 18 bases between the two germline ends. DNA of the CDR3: TGTGCCAGCAGCTTAGCCCCGACGGATTTGTCCTACTACGAGCAGTACTTC. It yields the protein CASSLAPTDLSYYEQYF.

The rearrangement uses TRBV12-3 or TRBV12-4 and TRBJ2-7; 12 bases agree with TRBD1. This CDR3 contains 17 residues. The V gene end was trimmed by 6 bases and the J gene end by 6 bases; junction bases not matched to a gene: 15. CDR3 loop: CASSLRRSGTGGVEQYF. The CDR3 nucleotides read TGTGCCAGCAGCCTAAGGCGTTCCGGGACAGGGGGCGTCGAGCAGTACTTC.

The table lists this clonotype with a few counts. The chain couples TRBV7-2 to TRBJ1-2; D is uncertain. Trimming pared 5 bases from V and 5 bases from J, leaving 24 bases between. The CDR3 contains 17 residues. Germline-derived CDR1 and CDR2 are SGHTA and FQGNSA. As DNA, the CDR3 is TGTGCCAGCAGCCCCATCGTTATTCCAGACACTCGATATGGCTACACCTTC. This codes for CASSPIVIPDTRYGYTF.